This TCR beta chain was recovered during a study of T-cell memory formation after mild COVID-19. In the study overall: Among the donors, TCR clusters were largely specific to each donor.

This clonotype was found a few times. Researchers used 5'RACE with constant-segment primers to make TCR alpha and TCR beta cDNA libraries that carry sample barcodes and UMIs. MiXCR, applied by TCRdb to the 5' RACE reads, yields one record per CDR3 protein. The sample consists of roughly 100,000 distinct CDR3 sequences, roughly 16% of them appearing once. Trimming at V came to 4 bases and at J to 7 bases, leaving 4 bases not matched to a gene. This CDR3 region has 13 residues. The germline gives CDR1 SGDLS, CDR2 YYNGEE. Material: PBMCs or a T cell subset sorted from them (not recorded which). The sequence came from a man aged 18 to 35 who had mild COVID-19 (a few samples of this study predate the infection). Cell type and time point are not known. This chain connects TRBV9 to TRBJ1-2; 10 positions agree with TRBD1. In DNA, the CDR3 is TGTGCCAGCAGCTTCCGGGACAGGGGTGGCTACACCTTC. Its translation: CASSFRDRGGYTF.